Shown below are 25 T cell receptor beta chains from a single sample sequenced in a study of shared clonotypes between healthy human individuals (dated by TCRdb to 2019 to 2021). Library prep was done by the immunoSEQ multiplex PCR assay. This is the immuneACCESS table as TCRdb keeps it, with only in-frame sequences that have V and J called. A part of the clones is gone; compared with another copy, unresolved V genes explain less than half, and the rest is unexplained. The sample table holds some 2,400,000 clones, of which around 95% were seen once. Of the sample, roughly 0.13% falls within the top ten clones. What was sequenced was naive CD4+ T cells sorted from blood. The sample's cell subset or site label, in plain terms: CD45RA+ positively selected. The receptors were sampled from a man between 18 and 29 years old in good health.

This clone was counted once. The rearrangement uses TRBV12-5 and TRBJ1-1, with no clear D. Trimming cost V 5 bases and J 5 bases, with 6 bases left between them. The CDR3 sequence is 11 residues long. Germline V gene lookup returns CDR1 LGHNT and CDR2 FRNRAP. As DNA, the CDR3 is TGTGCTAGTGGTACAGTAACTGAAGCTTTCTTT. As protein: CASGTVTEAFF.

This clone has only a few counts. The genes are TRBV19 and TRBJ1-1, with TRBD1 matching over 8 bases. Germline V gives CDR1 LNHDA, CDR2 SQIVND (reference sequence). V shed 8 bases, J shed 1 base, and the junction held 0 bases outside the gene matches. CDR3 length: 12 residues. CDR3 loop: CASGTGNTEAFF. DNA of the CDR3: TGTGCCAGTGGGACAGGGAACACTGAAGCTTTCTTT.

This chain's CDR3 is CASSITGGEWGGPYEQYF. The CDR3 coding sequence is TGTGCCAGTAGTATTACGGGCGGGGAATGGGGCGGACCATACGAGCAGTACTTC. The rearrangement uses TRBV19 and TRBJ2-7; TRBD2 is a possible D gene (6 bases). This CDR3 spans 18 amino acids. Trimming shortened V by 3 bases and J by 4 bases, and 25 bases separated the two germline ends. Germline lookup yields CDR1 LNHDA and CDR2 SQIVND (reference sequence).

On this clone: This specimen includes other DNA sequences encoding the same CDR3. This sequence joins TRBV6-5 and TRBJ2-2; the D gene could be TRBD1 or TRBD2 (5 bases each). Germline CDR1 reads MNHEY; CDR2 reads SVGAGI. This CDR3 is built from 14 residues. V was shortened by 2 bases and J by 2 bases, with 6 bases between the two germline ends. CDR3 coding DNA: TGTGCCAGCAGTTACGGGGGAAACACCGGGGAGCTGTTTTTT. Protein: CASSYGGNTGELFF.

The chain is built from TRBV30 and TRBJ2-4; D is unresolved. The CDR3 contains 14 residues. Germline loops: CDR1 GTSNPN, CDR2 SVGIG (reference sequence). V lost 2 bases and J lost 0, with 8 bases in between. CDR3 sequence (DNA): TGTGCCTGGAGTATCAATCTAGCCAAAAACATTCAGTACTTC. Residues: CAWSINLAKNIQYF.

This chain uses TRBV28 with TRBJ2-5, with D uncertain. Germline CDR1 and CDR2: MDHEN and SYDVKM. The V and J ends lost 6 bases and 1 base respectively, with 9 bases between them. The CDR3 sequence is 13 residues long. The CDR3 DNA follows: TGTGCCAGCAGAACCAGAATCCAAGAGACCCAGTACTTC. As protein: CASRTRIQETQYF.

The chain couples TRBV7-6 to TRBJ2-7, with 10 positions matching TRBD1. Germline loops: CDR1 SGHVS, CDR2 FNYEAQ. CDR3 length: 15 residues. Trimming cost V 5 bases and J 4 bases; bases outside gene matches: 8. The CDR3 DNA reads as TGTGCCAGCAGCCTCTGGGGGACAGGGGATTACGAGCAGTACTTC. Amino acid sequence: CASSLWGTGDYEQYF.

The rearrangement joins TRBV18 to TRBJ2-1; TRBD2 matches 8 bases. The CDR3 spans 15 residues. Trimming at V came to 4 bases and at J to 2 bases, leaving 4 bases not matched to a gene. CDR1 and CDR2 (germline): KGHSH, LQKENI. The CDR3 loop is CASSLSGSTYNEQFF. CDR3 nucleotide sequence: TGTGCCAGCTCACTAAGCGGGAGCACCTACAATGAGCAGTTCTTC.

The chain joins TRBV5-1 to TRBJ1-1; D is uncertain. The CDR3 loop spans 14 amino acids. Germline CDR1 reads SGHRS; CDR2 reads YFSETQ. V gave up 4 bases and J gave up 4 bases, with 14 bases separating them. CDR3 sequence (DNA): TGCGCCAGCAGCGATCAAAGACACGCCACTGAAGCTTTCTTT. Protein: CASSDQRHATEAFF.

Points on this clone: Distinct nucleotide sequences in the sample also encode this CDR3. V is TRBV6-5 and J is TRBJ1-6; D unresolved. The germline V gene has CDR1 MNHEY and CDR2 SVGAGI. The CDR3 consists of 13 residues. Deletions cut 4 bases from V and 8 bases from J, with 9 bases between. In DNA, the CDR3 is TGTGCCAGCAGTTCGCCGGGGTATTCACCCCTCCACTTT. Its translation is CASSSPGYSPLHF.

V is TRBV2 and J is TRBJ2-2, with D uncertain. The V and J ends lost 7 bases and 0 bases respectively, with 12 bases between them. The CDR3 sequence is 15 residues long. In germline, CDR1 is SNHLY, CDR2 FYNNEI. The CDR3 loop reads CASKGAASNTGELFF. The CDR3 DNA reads TGTGCCAGCAAAGGTGCAGCCTCGAACACCGGGGAGCTGTTTTTT.

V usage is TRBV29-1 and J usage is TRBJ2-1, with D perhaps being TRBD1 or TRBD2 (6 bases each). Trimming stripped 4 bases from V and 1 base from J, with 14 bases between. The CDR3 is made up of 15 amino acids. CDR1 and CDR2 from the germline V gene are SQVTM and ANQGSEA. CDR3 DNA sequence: TGCAGCGTTGGATGGGGGGCGAATTCCTACAATGAGCAGTTCTTC. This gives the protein CSVGWGANSYNEQFF.

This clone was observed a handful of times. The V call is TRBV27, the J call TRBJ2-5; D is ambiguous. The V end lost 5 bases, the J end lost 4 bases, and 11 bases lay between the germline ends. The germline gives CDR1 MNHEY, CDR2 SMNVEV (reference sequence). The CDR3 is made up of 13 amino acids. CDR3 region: CASSTLFGETQYF. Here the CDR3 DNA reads TGTGCCAGCAGTACCCTCTTCGGAGAGACCCAGTACTTC.

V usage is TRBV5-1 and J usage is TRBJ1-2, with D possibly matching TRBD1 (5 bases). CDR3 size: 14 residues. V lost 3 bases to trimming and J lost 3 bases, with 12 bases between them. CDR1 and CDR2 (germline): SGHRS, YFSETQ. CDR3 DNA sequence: TGCGCCAGCAGCTCAACAGGCGACGACTATGGCTACACCTTC. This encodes CASSSTGDDYGYTF.

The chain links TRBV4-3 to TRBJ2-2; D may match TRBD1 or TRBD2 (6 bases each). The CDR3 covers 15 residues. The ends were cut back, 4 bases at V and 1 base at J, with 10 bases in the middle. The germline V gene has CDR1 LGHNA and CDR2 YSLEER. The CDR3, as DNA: TGCGCCAGCAGCCGGGGGGCCCGGAACACCGGGGAGCTGTTTTTT. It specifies CASSRGARNTGELFF.

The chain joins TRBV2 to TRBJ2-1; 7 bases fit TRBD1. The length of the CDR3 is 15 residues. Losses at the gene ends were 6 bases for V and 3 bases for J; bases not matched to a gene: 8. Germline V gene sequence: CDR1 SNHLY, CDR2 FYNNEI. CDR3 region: CASRATTGNYNEQFF. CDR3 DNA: TGTGCCAGCAGAGCCACGACAGGGAACTACAATGAGCAGTTCTTC.

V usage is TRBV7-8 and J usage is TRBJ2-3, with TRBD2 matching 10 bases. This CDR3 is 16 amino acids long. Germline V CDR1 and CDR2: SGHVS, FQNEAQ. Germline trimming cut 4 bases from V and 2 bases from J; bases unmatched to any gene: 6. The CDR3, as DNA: TGTGCCAGCAGCTCTGAGACTAGCGGGCCCACAGATACGCAGTATTTT. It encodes CASSSETSGPTDTQYF.

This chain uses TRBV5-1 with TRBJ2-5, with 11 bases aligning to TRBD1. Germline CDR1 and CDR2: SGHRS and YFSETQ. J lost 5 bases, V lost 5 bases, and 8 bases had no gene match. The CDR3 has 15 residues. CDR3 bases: TGCGCCAGCAGAACAGTCCGGGACAGGGGGGAGACCCAGTACTTC. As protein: CASRTVRDRGETQYF.

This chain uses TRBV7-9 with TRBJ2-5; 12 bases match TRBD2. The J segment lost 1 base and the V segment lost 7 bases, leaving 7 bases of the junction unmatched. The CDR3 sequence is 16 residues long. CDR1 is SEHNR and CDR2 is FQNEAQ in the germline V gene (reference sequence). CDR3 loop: CASILGLAGPQETQYF. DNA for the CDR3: TGTGCCAGCATCCTCGGACTAGCGGGGCCCCAAGAGACCCAGTACTTC.

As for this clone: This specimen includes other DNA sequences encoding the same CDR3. The CDR3 DNA reads as TGTGCCAGCAGAGGGACAGGGGGAACAGATACGCAGTATTTT. It specifies CASRGTGGTDTQYF. The rearrangement links TRBV2 to TRBJ2-3; 11 bases align to TRBD1. Germline V gene lookup returns CDR1 SNHLY and CDR2 FYNNEI. V shed 6 bases, J shed 3 bases, and the junction held 2 bases outside the gene matches. This CDR3 is built from 14 residues. Variable domain in full (rest from reference TRBV2 and TRBJ2-3): EPEVTQTPSHQVTQMGQEVILRCVPISNHLYFYWYRQILGQKVEFLVSFYNNEISEKSEIFDDQFSVERPDGSNFTLKIRSTKLEDSAMYFCASRGTGGTDTQYFGPGTRLTVL.

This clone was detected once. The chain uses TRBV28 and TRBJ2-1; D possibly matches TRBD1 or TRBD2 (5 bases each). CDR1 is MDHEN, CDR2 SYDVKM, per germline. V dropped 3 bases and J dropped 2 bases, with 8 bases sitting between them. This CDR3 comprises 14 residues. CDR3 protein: CASSLGVAYNEQFF. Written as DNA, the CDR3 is TGTGCCAGCAGTTTGGGGGTAGCCTACAATGAGCAGTTCTTC.

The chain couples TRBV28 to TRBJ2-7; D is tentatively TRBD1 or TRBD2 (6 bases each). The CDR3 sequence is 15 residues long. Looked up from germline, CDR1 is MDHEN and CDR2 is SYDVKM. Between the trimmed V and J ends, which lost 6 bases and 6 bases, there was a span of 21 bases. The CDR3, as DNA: TGTGCCAGCAGCTGGGCCCGCCGGGGGCCTCCCGAGCAGTACTTC. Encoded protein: CASSWARRGPPEQYF.

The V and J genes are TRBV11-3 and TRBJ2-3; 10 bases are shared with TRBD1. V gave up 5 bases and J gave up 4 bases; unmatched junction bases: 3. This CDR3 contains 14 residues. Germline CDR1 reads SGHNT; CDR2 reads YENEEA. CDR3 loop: CASSATGGADTQYF. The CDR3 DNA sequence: TGTGCCAGCAGCGCGACAGGGGGCGCAGATACGCAGTATTTT.

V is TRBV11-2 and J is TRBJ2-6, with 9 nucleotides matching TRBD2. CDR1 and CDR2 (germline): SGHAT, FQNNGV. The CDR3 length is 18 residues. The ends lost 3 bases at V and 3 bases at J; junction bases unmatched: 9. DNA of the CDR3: TGTGCCAGCAGCTTCAGGAGCGGGAGGAGTGGTGGGGCCAACGTCCTGACTTTC. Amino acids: CASSFRSGRSGGANVLTF.

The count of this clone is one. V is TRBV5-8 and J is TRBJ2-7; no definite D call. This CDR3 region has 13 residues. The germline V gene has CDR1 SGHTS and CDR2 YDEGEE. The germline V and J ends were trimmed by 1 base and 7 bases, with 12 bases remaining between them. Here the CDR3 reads CASSLTFSREQYF. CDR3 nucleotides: TGTGCCAGCAGCTTGACTTTTTCGCGGGAGCAGTACTTC.